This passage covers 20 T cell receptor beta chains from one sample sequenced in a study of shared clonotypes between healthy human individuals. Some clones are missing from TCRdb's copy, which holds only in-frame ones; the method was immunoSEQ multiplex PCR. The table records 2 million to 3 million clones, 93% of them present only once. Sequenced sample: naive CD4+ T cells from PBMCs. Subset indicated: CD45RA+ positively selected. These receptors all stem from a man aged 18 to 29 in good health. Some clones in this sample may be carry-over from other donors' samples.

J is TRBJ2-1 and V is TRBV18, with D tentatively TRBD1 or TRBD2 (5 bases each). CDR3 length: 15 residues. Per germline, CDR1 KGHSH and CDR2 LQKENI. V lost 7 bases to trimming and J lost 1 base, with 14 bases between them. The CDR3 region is CASYTGPASYNEQFF. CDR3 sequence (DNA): TGTGCCAGCTACACGGGGCCCGCGTCCTACAATGAGCAGTTCTTC.

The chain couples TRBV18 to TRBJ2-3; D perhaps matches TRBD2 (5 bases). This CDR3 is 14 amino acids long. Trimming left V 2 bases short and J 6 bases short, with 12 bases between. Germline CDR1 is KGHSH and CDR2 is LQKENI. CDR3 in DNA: TGTGCCAGCTCACCAGAGAGCGGACGGGATACGCAGTATTTT. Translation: CASSPESGRDTQYF.

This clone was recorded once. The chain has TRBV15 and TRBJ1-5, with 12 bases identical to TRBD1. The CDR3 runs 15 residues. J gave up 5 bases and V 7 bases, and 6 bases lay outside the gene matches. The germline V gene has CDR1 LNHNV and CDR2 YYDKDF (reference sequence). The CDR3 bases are TGTGCCACCACCAGGGACAGGGGGCTTGATCAGCCCCAGCATTTT. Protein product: CATTRDRGLDQPQHF.

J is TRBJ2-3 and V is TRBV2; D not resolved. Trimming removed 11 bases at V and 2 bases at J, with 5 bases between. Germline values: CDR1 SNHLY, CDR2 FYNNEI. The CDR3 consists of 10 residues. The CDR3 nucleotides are TGTGCCCGAAACACAGATACGCAGTATTTT. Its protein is CARNTDTQYF.

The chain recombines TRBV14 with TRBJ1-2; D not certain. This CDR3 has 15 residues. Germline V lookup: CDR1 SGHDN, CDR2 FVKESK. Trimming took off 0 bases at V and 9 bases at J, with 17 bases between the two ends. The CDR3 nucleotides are TGTGCCAGCAGCCAAGATCTTCCCCTAAGGGTTAGCTACACCTTC. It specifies CASSQDLPLRVSYTF.

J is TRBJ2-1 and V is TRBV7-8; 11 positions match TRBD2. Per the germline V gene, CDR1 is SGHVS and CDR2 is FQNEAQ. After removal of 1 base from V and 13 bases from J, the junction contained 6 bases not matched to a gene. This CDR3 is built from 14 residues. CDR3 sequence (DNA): TGTGCCAGCAGCTTAGAGAGACTAGCGGGGCTCCAGTTCTTC. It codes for CASSLERLAGLQFF. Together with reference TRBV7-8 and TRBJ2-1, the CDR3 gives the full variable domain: GAGVSQSPRYKVAKRGQDVALRCDPISGHVSLFWYQQALGQGPEFLTYFQNEAQLDKSGLPSDRFFAERPEGSVSTLKIQRTQQEDSAVYLCASSLERLAGLQFFGPGTRLTVL.

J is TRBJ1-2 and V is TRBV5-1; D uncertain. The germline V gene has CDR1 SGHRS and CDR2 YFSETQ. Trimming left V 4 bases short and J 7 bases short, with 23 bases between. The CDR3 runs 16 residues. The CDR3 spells CASSASTEVGLGGYTF. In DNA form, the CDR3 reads TGCGCCAGCAGCGCGTCGACCGAGGTTGGTCTAGGTGGCTACACCTTC.

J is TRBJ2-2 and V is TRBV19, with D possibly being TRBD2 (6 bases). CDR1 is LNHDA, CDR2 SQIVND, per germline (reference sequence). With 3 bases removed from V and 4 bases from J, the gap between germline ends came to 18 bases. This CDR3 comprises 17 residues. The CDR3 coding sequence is TGTGCCAGTAGTATCAGGCCGGGAGTTAGGAGCACCGGGGAGCTGTTTTTT. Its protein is CASSIRPGVRSTGELFF. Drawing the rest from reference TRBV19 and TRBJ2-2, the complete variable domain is DGGITQSPKYLFRKEGQNVTLSCEQNLNHDAMYWYRQDPGQGLRLIYYSQIVNDFQKGDIAEGYSVSREKKESFPLTVTSAQKNPTAFYLCASSIRPGVRSTGELFFGEGSRLTVL.

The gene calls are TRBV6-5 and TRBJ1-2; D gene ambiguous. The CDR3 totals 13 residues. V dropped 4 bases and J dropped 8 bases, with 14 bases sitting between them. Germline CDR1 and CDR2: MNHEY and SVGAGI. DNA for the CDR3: TGTGCCAGCAGTTCCCGGCCCATAGTAGGCTACACCTTC. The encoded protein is CASSSRPIVGYTF.

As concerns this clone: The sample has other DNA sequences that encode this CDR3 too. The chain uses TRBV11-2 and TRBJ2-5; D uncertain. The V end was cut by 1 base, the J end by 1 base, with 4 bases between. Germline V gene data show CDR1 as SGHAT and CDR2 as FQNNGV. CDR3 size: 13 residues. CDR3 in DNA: TGTGCCAGCAGCTTAGGGAGCCAAGAGACCCAGTACTTC. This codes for CASSLGSQETQYF. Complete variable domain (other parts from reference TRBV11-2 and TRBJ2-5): EAGVAQSPRYKIIEKRQSVAFWCNPISGHATLYWYQQILGQGPKLLIQFQNNGVVDDSQLPKDRFSAERLKGVDSTLKIQPAKLEDSAVYLCASSLGSQETQYFGPGTRLLVL.

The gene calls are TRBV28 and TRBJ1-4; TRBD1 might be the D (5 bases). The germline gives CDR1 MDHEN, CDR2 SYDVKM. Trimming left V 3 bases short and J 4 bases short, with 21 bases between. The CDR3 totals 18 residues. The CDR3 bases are TGTGCCAGCAGTTTCATCTGGGTTATGGGGGACTATAATGAAAAACTGTTTTTT. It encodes CASSFIWVMGDYNEKLFF.

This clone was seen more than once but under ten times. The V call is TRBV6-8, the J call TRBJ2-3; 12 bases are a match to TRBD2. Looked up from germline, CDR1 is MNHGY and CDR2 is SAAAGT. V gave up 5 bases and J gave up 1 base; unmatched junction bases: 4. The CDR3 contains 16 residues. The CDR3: CASSGGLAGGTDTQYF. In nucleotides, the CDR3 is TGTGCCAGCAGTGGGGGACTAGCGGGTGGCACAGATACGCAGTATTTT.

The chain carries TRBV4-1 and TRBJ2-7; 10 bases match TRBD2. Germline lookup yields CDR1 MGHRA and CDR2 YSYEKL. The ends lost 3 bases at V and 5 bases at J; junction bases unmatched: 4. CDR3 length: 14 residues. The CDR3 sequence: CASSQLAGDHEQYF. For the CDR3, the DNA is TGCGCCAGCAGCCAGCTAGCGGGAGACCACGAGCAGTACTTC.

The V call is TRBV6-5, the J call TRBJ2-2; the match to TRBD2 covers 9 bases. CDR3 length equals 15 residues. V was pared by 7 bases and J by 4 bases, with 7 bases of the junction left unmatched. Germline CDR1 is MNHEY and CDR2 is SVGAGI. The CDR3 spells CASKKLAGSTGELFF. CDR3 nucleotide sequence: TGTGCCAGCAAAAAACTAGCGGGCAGCACCGGGGAGCTGTTTTTT.

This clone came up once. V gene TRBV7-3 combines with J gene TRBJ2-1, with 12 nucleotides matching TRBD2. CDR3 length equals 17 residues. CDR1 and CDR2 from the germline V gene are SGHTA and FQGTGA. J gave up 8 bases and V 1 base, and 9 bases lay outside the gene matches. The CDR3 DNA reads TGTGCCAGCAGCTTAATGGCGCGACTAGCGGGAGAAGATGAGCAGTTCTTC. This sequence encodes CASSLMARLAGEDEQFF.

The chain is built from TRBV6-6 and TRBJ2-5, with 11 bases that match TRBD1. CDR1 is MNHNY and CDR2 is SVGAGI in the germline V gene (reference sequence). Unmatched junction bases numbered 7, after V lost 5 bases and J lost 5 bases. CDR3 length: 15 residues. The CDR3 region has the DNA TGTGCCAGCAGTCCAGGGACAGGGGGAAAGGAGACCCAGTACTTC. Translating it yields CASSPGTGGKETQYF.

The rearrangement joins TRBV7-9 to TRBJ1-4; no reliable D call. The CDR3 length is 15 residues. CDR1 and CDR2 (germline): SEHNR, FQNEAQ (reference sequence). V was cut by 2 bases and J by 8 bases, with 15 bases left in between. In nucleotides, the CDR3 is TGTGCCAGCAGCTTAAATACGGGGTCTGGGGAAAAACTGTTTTTT. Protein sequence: CASSLNTGSGEKLFF.

The CDR3 sequence is CASSLEAGAGGYTF. The CDR3, as DNA: TGCGCCAGCAGCTTGGAGGCCGGGGCCGGAGGCTACACCTTC. The chain carries TRBV5-1 and TRBJ1-2; weak D call: TRBD1 (5 bases). This CDR3 contains 14 residues. Germline V CDR1 and CDR2: SGHRS, YFSETQ. Trimming shortened V by 0 bases and J by 8 bases, and 14 bases separated the two germline ends.

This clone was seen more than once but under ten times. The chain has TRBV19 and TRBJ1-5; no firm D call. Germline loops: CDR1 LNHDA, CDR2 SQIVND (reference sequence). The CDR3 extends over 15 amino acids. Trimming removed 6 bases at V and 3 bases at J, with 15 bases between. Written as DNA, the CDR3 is TGTGCCAGTAGAGTGGGCGGGATTGCCAATCAGCCCCAGCATTTT. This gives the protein CASRVGGIANQPQHF.

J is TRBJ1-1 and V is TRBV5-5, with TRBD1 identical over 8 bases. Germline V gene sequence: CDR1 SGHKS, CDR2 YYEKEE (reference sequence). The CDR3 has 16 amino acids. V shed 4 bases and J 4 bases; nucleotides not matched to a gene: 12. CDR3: CASSRTPQGVVTEAFF. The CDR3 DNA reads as TGTGCCAGCAGCCGGACCCCACAGGGGGTGGTCACTGAAGCTTTCTTT.